These 11 T cell receptor beta chains came from one sample sequenced in a study of cytomegalovirus exposure and HLA in healthy donors. PCR involved 60 Vbeta and 13 Jbeta primers. Profiled with immunoSEQ multiplex PCR; TCRdb holds only in-frame clones, not every one. The data hold 60,000 to 80,000 clones, with approximately 78% observed a single time. Sequenced sample: PBMCs. The receptors originated from a girl aged 10-17 years in good health and CMV-seropositive.

The chain joins TRBV30 to TRBJ1-1; TRBD1 matches at 8 bases. The J segment lost 13 bases and the V segment lost 2 bases, leaving 9 bases of the junction unmatched. Germline CDR1 reads GTSNPN; CDR2 reads SVGIG (reference sequence). There are 12 residues in the CDR3. The CDR3: CAWSPQDRVVFF. The CDR3 coding sequence is TGTGCCTGGAGTCCTCAGGACAGGGTTGTTTTCTTT. Variable domain in full (rest from reference TRBV30 and TRBJ1-1): SQTIHQWPATLVQPVGSPLSLECTVEGTSNPNLYWYRQAAGRGLQLLFYSVGIGQISSEVPQNLSASRPQDRQFILSSKKLLLSDSGFYLCAWSPQDRVVFFGQGTRLTVV.

V is TRBV18 and J is TRBJ2-1; D is uncertain. This CDR3 is 15 amino acids long. CDR1 is KGHSH and CDR2 is LQKENI in the germline V gene. Trimming left V 5 bases short and J 7 bases short, with 18 bases between. The CDR3 protein is CASSDLPLPLNEQFF. The CDR3 DNA reads as TGTGCCAGCTCAGACTTGCCCCTTCCTTTGAATGAGCAGTTCTTC.

The genes are TRBV5-1 and TRBJ1-5, with D hard to call. CDR1 is SGHRS and CDR2 is YFSETQ in the germline V gene. CDR3 length equals 14 residues. Trimming removed 0 bases from V and 5 bases from J, with 9 bases in between. The CDR3 sequence is CASSLGFGDQPQHF. Written as DNA, the CDR3 is TGCGCCAGCAGCTTGGGATTCGGGGATCAGCCCCAGCATTTT.

The rearrangement uses TRBV6-5 and TRBJ2-7, with D tentatively TRBD2 (6 bases). The CDR3 extends over 12 amino acids. V dropped 5 bases and J dropped 9 bases, with 14 bases sitting between them. CDR1 and CDR2 from the germline V gene are MNHEY and SVGAGI. The DNA of the CDR3 is TGTGCCAGCAGTAACCCCTGGCGGGGGCAGTACTTC. Its translation is CASSNPWRGQYF.

The chain couples TRBV6-1 to TRBJ1-1; no clear D. The germline V and J ends were trimmed by 7 bases and 1 base, with 13 bases remaining between them. Germline V gives CDR1 MNHNS, CDR2 SASEGT. The length of the CDR3 is 14 residues. The CDR3 loop is CASIRGAENTEAFF. The CDR3 bases are TGTGCCAGCATAAGAGGAGCTGAGAACACTGAAGCTTTCTTT.

The gene calls are TRBV21-1 and TRBJ2-3; the table's D call, TRBD2, has no DNA check behind it. TRBV21-1 is an annotated pseudogene. The CDR3 spans 19 residues. CDR3 nucleotide sequence: TGTGCCAGCAGCCAATCGAGATTGAGGCCTCGGAGGGGCCCCGAGGTGCAGTATTTT. Protein sequence: CASSQSRLRPRRGPEVQYF.

The chain recombines TRBV4-1 with TRBJ2-1; the match to TRBD2 covers 7 bases. This CDR3 spans 15 amino acids. CDR1 is MGHRA and CDR2 is YSYEKL in the germline V gene. V lost 1 base and J lost 6; bases outside the gene matches: 6. CDR3 amino acids: CASSQVLGGVNEQFF. The DNA of the CDR3 is TGCGCCAGCAGCCAAGTTTTGGGAGGGGTCAATGAGCAGTTCTTC.

CDR3 bases: TGCGCCAGCAGCCGGGACAGTAACTCCTACGAGCAGTACTTC. Translation gives CASSRDSNSYEQYF. The gene calls are TRBV5-1 and TRBJ2-7, with 7 bases matching TRBD1. The germline V gene encodes CDR1 SGHRS and CDR2 YFSETQ. V lost 4 bases to trimming and J lost 0 bases; unmatched junction nucleotides: 4. The CDR3 runs to 14 residues.

The chain joins TRBV5-6 to TRBJ1-5; tentative D call: TRBD1 (6 bases). This CDR3 has 14 amino acids. The germline V gene has CDR1 SGHDT and CDR2 YYEEEE. Trimming took off 4 bases at V and 5 bases at J, with 13 bases between the two ends. CDR3 DNA sequence: TGTGCCAGCAGCCTCCGACAGGCTTATCAGCCCCAGCATTTT. Amino acids: CASSLRQAYQPQHF.

There are a few counts of this clone. The V and J genes are TRBV5-1 and TRBJ1-2; TRBD1 is a possible D gene (6 bases). Germline lookup yields CDR1 SGHRS and CDR2 YFSETQ. The CDR3 runs to 13 residues. Trimming cost V 4 bases and J 6 bases, with 13 bases left between them. This chain's CDR3 is CASSVETGNGYTF. The CDR3 DNA reads as TGCGCCAGCAGCGTAGAGACAGGCAATGGCTACACCTTC.

The genes are TRBV29-1 and TRBJ2-3; TRBD2 matches at 9 bases. This CDR3 has 14 residues. Germline V CDR1 and CDR2: SQVTM, ANQGSEA. V was clipped by 3 bases and J by 4 bases; unmatched bases: 5. CDR3 loop: CSVDIGTSPDTQYF. The CDR3 coding sequence is TGCAGCGTTGATATCGGGACTAGCCCAGATACGCAGTATTTT.